These T cell receptor beta chains were read from a single sample in a study of CD4 and CD8 cells across lung adenocarcinoma regions. MiXCR was run by TCRdb on the PCR reads, yielding one entry per CDR3 protein. Of 1,900 or so distinct CDR3 sequences listed, 61% are singletons. Specimen: CD4+ T cells from the margin of a lung tumor. The source of these receptors is a female donor with lung adenocarcinoma. The CD4 and CD8 labels of this study may be unreliable. Each CDR3 is given with its conserved first and last residue. The order of the fields is J gene, clone size, V gene, D gene, CDR3 protein, CDR3 DNA. A D gene is named only where the DNA matches it firmly. Only some rows state a clone size, as once, few, many or a class for expanded clones.

TRBJ2-7 . TRBV7-6 TRBD2 CASSSGAGVLSYEQYF TGTGCCAGCAGCTCCGGAGCGGGAGTGCTTTCCTACGAGCAGTACTTC
TRBJ2-1 few TRBV6-1 . CASSVVMGLDEQFF TGTGCCAGCAGTGTGGTTATGGGGTTAGATGAGCAGTTCTTC
TRBJ2-7 . TRBV6-1 . CASSAGQSYEQYF TGTGCCAGCAGCGCAGGACAGTCCTACGAGCAGTACTTC
TRBJ2-6 . TRBV6-1 . CASTLSGNSGANVLTF TGTGCCAGCACCCTATCGGGGAACAGCGGGGCCAACGTCCTGACTTTC
TRBJ2-7 . TRBV6-1 TRBD2 CASSEEASGPYEQYF TGTGCCAGCAGTGAAGAAGCTAGCGGACCCTACGAGCAGTACTTC
TRBJ2-5 . TRBV24-1 . CATSDLTETQYF TGTGCCACCAGTGATTTGACGGAGACCCAGTACTTC
TRBJ2-1 medium-sized TRBV6-4 . CASSLVGGEQFF TGTGCCAGCAGTCTCGTCGGCGGGGAGCAGTTCTTC